One sample yielded the 20 T cell receptor beta chains listed below, sequenced in a study of OX40 agonist ivuxolimab in advanced cancers. Library method: the immunoSEQ multiplex PCR assay. As stored in TCRdb, this immuneACCESS dataset retains in-frame rearrangements with V and J assigned. A fraction of the clones does not appear; measured against another copy, unresolved V genes explain less than half of the discrepancy, and the remainder lacks a known reason. The sample profile shows 75,000 to 80,000 clones; about 89% of them were found once. The top ten clonotypes cover 0.45% to 0.7% of the sample. The sequencing used CD4+ or CD8+ T cells sorted from blood, collected in a trial of the OX40 agonist ivuxolimab. All receptors derive from an adult with an advanced solid tumor such as melanoma, head and neck, liver or kidney cancer.

This clone was counted between two and nine times. The genes are TRBV5-8 and TRBJ1-3; D gene ambiguous. Germline values: CDR1 SGHTS, CDR2 YDEGEE. V lost 4 bases and J lost 0, with 11 bases in between. The CDR3 is 15 amino acids. The CDR3 protein is CASSPGRLSGNTIYF. The CDR3 DNA is TGTGCCAGCAGCCCCGGCAGGCTCTCTGGAAACACCATATATTTT.

This clone was recorded once. The rearrangement links TRBV7-9 to TRBJ2-1; 13 nucleotides agree with TRBD2. J was trimmed by 2 bases and V by 5 bases; bases with no gene match: 3. The CDR3 runs 16 residues. CDR1 SEHNR and CDR2 FQNEAQ come from the germline V gene (reference sequence). The CDR3: CASSQGLAGTYNEQFF. As DNA, the CDR3 is TGTGCCAGCAGCCAGGGACTAGCGGGAACCTACAATGAGCAGTTCTTC.

The V call is TRBV19, the J call TRBJ1-1; no clear D. The CDR3 length is 13 residues. V was cut by 1 base and J by 4 bases, with 7 bases left in between. Germline V gene data show CDR1 as LNHDA and CDR2 as SQIVND (reference sequence). The CDR3 reads CASSIVVGTEAFF. As DNA, the CDR3 is TGTGCCAGTAGTATAGTTGTGGGCACTGAAGCTTTCTTT.

V is TRBV7-3 and J is TRBJ1-1, with unresolved D. V lost 4 bases and J lost 0, with 9 bases in between. Germline-derived CDR1 and CDR2 are SGHTA and FQGTGA. The length of the CDR3 is 14 residues. CDR3 loop: CASSYNLLNTEAFF. The CDR3 DNA sequence: TGTGCCAGCAGCTATAACTTATTGAACACTGAAGCTTTCTTT.

The rearrangement links TRBV19 to TRBJ1-5; D gene ambiguous. The germline V gene has CDR1 LNHDA and CDR2 SQIVND (reference sequence). Trimming cost V 4 bases and J 0 bases, with 4 bases left between them. This CDR3 contains 13 residues. The CDR3 DNA follows: TGTGCCAGTAGTAGCAATAGCAATCAGCCCCAGCATTTT. Translating gives CASSSNSNQPQHF.

The V and J genes are TRBV7-2 and TRBJ2-2, with D uncertain. The CDR3 runs 18 residues. Germline lookup yields CDR1 SGHTA and CDR2 FQGNSA. The V gene lost 3 bases and the J gene lost 4 bases, with 21 bases spanning the gap. The CDR3 protein is CASSFRVSHSGGTGELFF. As DNA, the CDR3 is TGTGCCAGCAGCTTCCGGGTCTCACACTCAGGTGGCACCGGGGAGCTGTTTTTT. Full variable domain (rest looked up from reference TRBV7-2 and TRBJ2-2): GAGVSQSPSNKVTEKGKDVELRCDPISGHTALYWYRQSLGQGLEFLIYFQGNSAPDKSGLPSDRFSAERTGGSVSTLTIQRTQQEDSAVYLCASSFRVSHSGGTGELFFGEGSRLTVL.

This clone was observed a single time. This chain connects TRBV9 to TRBJ2-3; TRBD2 agrees at 12 bases. The CDR3 loop spans 15 amino acids. The germline V gene has CDR1 SGDLS and CDR2 YYNGEE. Germline trimming cut 4 bases from V and 3 bases from J; bases unmatched to any gene: 3. Here the CDR3 DNA reads TGTGCCAGCAGCCCGACTAGCGGGAGTACAGATACGCAGTATTTT. Translated, it gives CASSPTSGSTDTQYF.

The J gene is TRBJ1-1, the V gene TRBV23-1; D not certain. TRBV23-1 is sorted into the ORF group, with uncertain function. The CDR3 is made up of 11 amino acids. V was trimmed by 4 bases and J by 10 bases, leaving 10 bases between them. For the CDR3, the DNA is TGCGCCAGCAGTCGATGCCGAGCAGCTTTCTTT. Protein: CASSRCRAAFF.

The chain employs TRBV11-2 and TRBJ2-5; TRBD2 matches 9 bases. Trimming cost V 1 base and J 2 bases; bases outside gene matches: 11. Germline CDR1 and CDR2: SGHAT and FQNNGV. The CDR3 contains 18 residues. The CDR3 sequence: CASSLVGRSSGVQETQYF. The CDR3 DNA reads TGTGCCAGCAGCTTAGTTGGTCGGTCTAGCGGGGTTCAAGAGACCCAGTACTTC.

The chain couples TRBV5-6 to TRBJ2-4; D might be TRBD2 (6 bases). Germline-derived CDR1 and CDR2 are SGHDT and YYEEEE. Trimming took off 4 bases at V and 7 bases at J, with 12 bases between the two ends. CDR3 length: 13 residues. The CDR3 protein is CASSGTGVNIQYF. DNA of the CDR3: TGTGCCAGCAGCGGGACTGGGGTCAACATTCAGTACTTC.

This clone was observed once. This chain connects TRBV5-6 to TRBJ1-5; D is undetermined. Germline loops: CDR1 SGHDT, CDR2 YYEEEE. V dropped 0 bases and J dropped 5 bases, with 12 bases sitting between them. This CDR3 is 15 amino acids long. The DNA of the CDR3 is TGTGCCAGCAGCTTGGCGCGCAGACTCGATCAGCCCCAGCATTTT. Translated: CASSLARRLDQPQHF.

The chain carries TRBV18 and TRBJ2-3; 10 bases map to TRBD2. This CDR3 is built from 15 residues. Per the germline V gene, CDR1 is KGHSH and CDR2 is LQKENI. V trimming: 3 bases; J trimming: 1 base; junction bases outside the gene matches: 1. CDR3 sequence: CASSPGTSGTDTQYF. CDR3 in DNA: TGTGCCAGCTCACCGGGGACTAGCGGCACAGATACGCAGTATTTT.

The gene calls are TRBV7-2 and TRBJ2-7; D is tentatively TRBD1 or TRBD2 (7 bases each). Deletions cut 4 bases from V and 1 base from J, with 11 bases between. CDR1 SGHTA and CDR2 FQGNSA come from the germline V gene. The CDR3 runs to 14 residues. Written as DNA, the CDR3 is TGTGCCAGCAGCTCAGGGGGGGCGTCCTACGAGCAGTACTTC. This codes for CASSSGGASYEQYF.

The chain combines TRBV15 with TRBJ1-1, with D tentatively TRBD1 (6 bases). Trimming left V 0 bases short and J 5 bases short, with 16 bases between. Looked up from germline, CDR1 is LNHNV and CDR2 is YYDKDF (reference sequence). The CDR3 consists of 16 residues. The CDR3 region has the DNA TGTGCCACCAGCAGAGATTGGGCAGGGGAGGGGACTGAAGCTTTCTTT. Amino acid sequence: CATSRDWAGEGTEAFF.

The rearrangement joins TRBV7-2 to TRBJ2-5; 7 bases are shared with TRBD1. The CDR3 contains 14 residues. Germline V gives CDR1 SGHTA, CDR2 FQGNSA. V lost 5 bases, J lost 0 bases, and 3 bases stayed unmatched. Here the CDR3 DNA reads TGTGCCAGCAGCCGGGACAGATACCAAGAGACCCAGTACTTC. Translation gives CASSRDRYQETQYF.

The rearrangement uses TRBV5-8 and TRBJ1-5; D gene uncertain. Per germline, CDR1 SGHTS and CDR2 YDEGEE. The V end lost 1 base, the J end lost 7 bases, and 6 bases lay between the germline ends. The CDR3 runs to 12 residues. CDR3 nucleotide sequence: TGTGCCAGCAGCTTGACGAGGCAGCCCCAGCATTTT. Translating gives CASSLTRQPQHF. Based on the CDR3 plus reference TRBV5-8 and TRBJ1-5, the full variable domain is EAGVTQSPTHLIKTRGQQATLRCSPISGHTSVYWYQQALGLGLQFLLWYDEGEERNRGNFPPRFSGRQFPNYSSELNVNALELEDSALYLCASSLTRQPQHFGDGTRLSIL.

This clone was observed once. The chain couples TRBV2 to TRBJ2-3, with 8 bases identical to TRBD1. This CDR3 comprises 14 residues. Germline V gives CDR1 SNHLY, CDR2 FYNNEI. The junction had 7 bases not matched to a gene; V was cut back by 8 bases and J by 3 bases. The CDR3 region has the DNA TGTGCCAGCGACAGGGGTTTGCGGACAGATACGCAGTATTTT. Its protein product is CASDRGLRTDTQYF.

The chain carries TRBV19 and TRBJ2-3; 9 nucleotides match TRBD2. V shed 6 bases and J 1 base; nucleotides not matched to a gene: 2. Germline CDR1 and CDR2: LNHDA and SQIVND (reference sequence). The CDR3 spans 14 residues. The DNA of the CDR3 is TGTGCCAGTAGCCGCGGGAGGGGCACAGATACGCAGTATTTT. This sequence encodes CASSRGRGTDTQYF.

The chain carries TRBV5-5 and TRBJ1-6; maybe TRBD1 (6 bases). Per germline, CDR1 SGHKS and CDR2 YYEKEE (reference sequence). Trimming left V 1 base short and J 3 bases short, with 8 bases between. There are 15 residues in the CDR3. Written as DNA, the CDR3 is TGTGCCAGCAGCTTGAAGGGGGGCTATAATTCACCCCTCCACTTT. It specifies CASSLKGGYNSPLHF.

The chain links TRBV21-1 to TRBJ1-5. TRBV21-1 constitutes a pseudogene. The CDR3 contains 20 residues. The DNA for the CDR3 is TGTGCCAGCAGCAAAATTTGGGAGGGGGCCGGAGGGAGTGGCAATCAGCCCCAGCATTTT. Its protein is CASSKIWEGAGGSGNQPQHF.